These 3 T cell receptor beta chains came from one sample sequenced in a study of early T cells in non-severe SARS-CoV-2 infection. TCRdb reanalysed the 5' RACE reads using MiXCR and keeps one entry per CDR3 protein. The repertoire has about 69,000 distinct CDR3 sequences, 3.5% to 6% of them found once; the top ten carry roughly 3.6%. The sample consisted of whole blood, taken at baseline. These receptors all come from an adult who was a healthcare worker with PCR-confirmed SARS-CoV-2 infection or an uninfected control (not recorded which). The donor label of this sample is uncertain.

The V gene is TRBV10-3, the J gene TRBJ2-1, with TRBD2 identical over 11 bases. The germline V gene encodes CDR1 ENHRY and CDR2 SYGVKD. The CDR3 has 15 amino acids. After removal of 6 bases from V and 5 bases from J, the junction contained 6 bases not matched to a gene. CDR3 in DNA: TGTGCCATCAGCAGTAGCGGGGGGGCGGACAATGAGCAGTTCTTC. Amino acids: CAISSSGGADNEQFF.

The chain combines TRBV7-2 with TRBJ2-3, with 13 nucleotides matching TRBD2. V was clipped by 2 bases and J by 1 base; unmatched bases: 6. Germline assignment: CDR1 SGHTA and CDR2 FQGNSA. This CDR3 has 18 residues. The CDR3 region has the DNA TGTGCCAGCAGCTTAACCGGGACTAGCGGGGCCCGCACAGATACGCAGTATTTT. Translating gives CASSLTGTSGARTDTQYF.

There are many counts of this clonotype. This rearrangement joins TRBV29-1 to TRBJ1-1; D remains unclear. Trimming removed 0 bases from V and 0 bases from J, with 8 bases in between. Germline assignment: CDR1 SQVTM and CDR2 ANQGSEA. The CDR3 spans 14 residues. The CDR3 loop is CSVEEGPVNTEAFF. CDR3 nucleotide sequence: TGCAGCGTTGAAGAAGGGCCGGTGAACACTGAAGCTTTCTTT.